A selection of T cell receptor beta chains follows, all from one sample in a study of cytomegalovirus exposure and HLA in healthy donors. Data came from immunoSEQ multiplex PCR; TCRdb stores just in-frame clones and leaves some out. The sample has fewer than 150,000 clones; around nine tenths are singletons. The source material was PBMCs. The receptors originated from a man aged 30-40 years in good health and CMV-seronegative. Both conserved end residues are part of each CDR3. D genes are given only for firm matches. A clone size is listed for some rows: how often the clone was seen (once, few, many), or a class if it is expanded.

clone_size d_call j_call v_call cdr3_aa cdr3_nt
once . TRBJ2-2 TRBV5-1 CASSPGGSTGELFF TGCGCCAGCAGTCCCGGGGGAAGCACCGGGGAGCTGTTTTTT
. . TRBJ2-3 TRBV11-3 CASSSTVDNPATQYF TGTGCCAGCAGCTCGACAGTCGATAATCCAGCTACGCAGTATTTT
. . TRBJ1-1 TRBV19 CASSMRYGGHSEAFF TGTGCCAGTAGTATGAGGTACGGGGGGCATTCTGAAGCTTTCTTT
. TRBD2 TRBJ2-7 TRBV2 CASTTLAGDYEQYF TGTGCCAGTACAACACTAGCGGGAGACTACGAGCAGTACTTC
. TRBD1 TRBJ2-3 TRBV29-1 CSVEGDRVTDTQYF TGCAGCGTTGAAGGGGACAGGGTCACAGATACGCAGTATTTT
few TRBD1 TRBJ1-5 TRBV7-2 CASSIGTGVSNQPQHF TGTGCCAGCAGCATCGGGACAGGAGTTAGCAATCAGCCCCAGCATTTT
. . TRBJ2-7 TRBV7-9 CASSLLVGVLGYEQYF TGTGCCAGCAGCTTATTAGTAGGGGTGTTGGGCTACGAGCAGTACTTC
. TRBD2 TRBJ2-2 TRBV5-1 CASNMLAGGLTGELFF TGCGCCAGCAATATGCTGGCGGGAGGCCTCACCGGGGAGCTGTTTTTT
. TRBD2 TRBJ2-4 TRBV6-5 CASSSPLAGAKNIQYF TGTGCCAGCAGTTCTCCCCTAGCGGGAGCCAAAAACATTCAGTACTTC
. TRBD1 TRBJ2-1 TRBV6-6 CASNGQGVDEQFF TGTGCCAGCAATGGACAGGGGGTCGATGAGCAGTTCTTC
. . TRBJ2-7 TRBV2 CASSSVIYEQYF TGTGCCAGCAGCTCGGTTATCTACGAGCAGTACTTC
. . TRBJ2-7 TRBV6-5 CASRPADGSSYEQYF TGTGCCAGCAGACCCGCGGACGGGAGTTCCTACGAGCAGTACTTC
. . TRBJ2-4 TRBV5-4 CASSRRGWGAKNIQYF TGTGCCAGCAGTCGAAGGGGCTGGGGAGCCAAAAACATTCAGTACTTC
. . TRBJ2-7 TRBV7-2 CASTQHLSYEQYF TGTGCCAGCACACAGCATCTATCCTACGAGCAGTACTTC
. TRBD2 TRBJ2-2 TRBV5-1 CASSLATSGLNTGELFF TGCGCCAGCAGCTTGGCCACTAGCGGGCTGAACACCGGGGAGCTGTTTTTT
. TRBD2 TRBJ2-3 TRBV30 CAWTGTSFADTQYF TGTGCCTGGACTGGGACTAGCTTTGCAGATACGCAGTATTTT
few . TRBJ1-6 TRBV7-2 CASSFQTFNSPLHF TGTGCCAGCAGCTTCCAGACTTTTAATTCACCCCTCCACTTT
. TRBD1 TRBJ2-2 TRBV2 CASSRQGDTGELFF TGTGCCAGCAGTAGACAGGGGGACACCGGGGAGCTGTTTTTT
. TRBD1 TRBJ1-2 TRBV20-1 CSALTGGGYTF TGCAGTGCTTTAACAGGGGGTGGCTACACCTTC
. . TRBJ1-2 TRBV29-1 CSVESSGYTF TGCAGCGTTGAGTCGTCCGGCTACACCTTC
. . TRBJ2-1 TRBV7-2 CASSLAAKGGEQFF TGTGCCAGCAGCTTAGCGGCGAAAGGGGGTGAGCAGTTCTTC
. . TRBJ2-1 TRBV15 CATSRVPGRDSYNEQFF TGTGCCACCAGCAGAGTTCCTGGGCGAGACTCCTACAATGAGCAGTTCTTC
. . TRBJ1-1 TRBV12-5 CASGLQGLRDTEAFF TGTGCTAGTGGTTTGCAGGGGTTGAGGGACACTGAAGCTTTCTTT
. . TRBJ1-1 TRBV6-1 CASSGKQGGNTEAFF TGTGCCAGCAGTGGAAAACAGGGTGGGAACACTGAAGCTTTCTTT